This TCR beta chain comes out of a study of regulatory T cells in long-lasting Graves disease. At least ten counts were recorded for this clonotype. Its antigen is as yet unknown. Arm-PCR of CDR3 regions and iRepertoire HTBI primers were used to build TCR beta libraries. TCRdb analysed the multiplex PCR reads with MiXCR anew, one entry per CDR3 protein. The sample has roughly 500,000 distinct CDR3 sequences, about a fifth seen once. Time point specified: persistent/refractory GD, antithyroid drugs over 5 years with positive TRAb. After RNA was extracted from PBMCs, the TCR library was made from it. Tubes containing EDTA received roughly 8.8 milliliters of drawn peripheral blood. Study-level findings and limits: Persistent disease preferred TRBV28, TRBJ1-2 and TRBJ2-5. Persistent Graves' patients showed less TCR diversity than newly diagnosed patients showed.

The germline CDR1 and CDR2 sequences are SGHAT and FQNNGV. The CDR3 contains 18 residues. V was pared by 5 bases and J by 3 bases, with 13 bases of the junction left unmatched. The chain carries TRBV11-2 and TRBJ2-6; TRBD2 aligns across 7 bases. The sequencing here drew on peripheral blood mononuclear cells (PBMCs), taken when the disease was refractory, from a patient treated with antithyroid drugs. The receptor comes from a female donor with Graves disease. CDR3 residues: CASSTYYGEGRGANVLTF. CDR3 in DNA: TGTGCCAGCAGCACATATTACGGGGAGGGCCGTGGGGCCAACGTCCTGACTTTC.